This is a list of T cell receptor beta chains from one sample in a study of blood T cell repertoires in COVID-19. TCRdb's copy holds only in-frame clones and misses some; the assay was immunoSEQ multiplex PCR. The sample includes a few hundred thousand clones, 70% to 90% of them seen just once. The sequenced material came from PBMCs or T cells enriched from blood (not recorded which). The receptors were sampled from a woman between 40 and 50 years old with acute COVID-19. CDR3s include the opening cysteine and the closing phenylalanine or tryptophan. The D gene is left open where the match is weak. The size field is filled for only some rows; it gives once, few, many or a size class.

CDR3aa: CASSPPGASPLLGTF
CDR3nt: TGTGCCAGCTCACCACCGGGGGCTAGCCCCCTTCTAGGAACCTTC
v_gene: TRBV18
d_gene: .
j_gene: TRBJ1-2
abundance: .

CDR3aa: CASTGFGARELFF
CDR3nt: TGTGCCAGCACCGGGTTCGGTGCCCGGGAGCTGTTTTTT
v_gene: TRBV2
d_gene: .
j_gene: TRBJ2-2
abundance: .

CDR3aa: CASSTGTSGYNEQFF
CDR3nt: TGTGCCAGCAGCACGGGGACTAGCGGGTACAATGAGCAGTTCTTC
v_gene: TRBV5-4
d_gene: TRBD2
j_gene: TRBJ2-1
abundance: .

CDR3aa: CATGDVPSNSPLHF
CDR3nt: TGTGCCACCGGAGACGTCCCGTCGAATTCACCCCTCCACTTT
v_gene: TRBV19
d_gene: .
j_gene: TRBJ1-6
abundance: .

CDR3aa: CASSSGAPGVSYNSPLHF
CDR3nt: TGTGCCAGCAGTTCCGGGGCGCCAGGGGTTTCCTATAATTCACCCCTCCACTTT
v_gene: TRBV28
d_gene: .
j_gene: TRBJ1-6
abundance: .

CDR3aa: CASSLMGISGNTIYF
CDR3nt: TGTGCCAGCAGCTTAATGGGCATCTCTGGAAACACCATATATTTT
v_gene: TRBV5-4
d_gene: .
j_gene: TRBJ1-3
abundance: few

CDR3aa: CASSQEVAGGGYTF
CDR3nt: TGCGCCAGCAGCCAAGAGGTGGCAGGGGGCGGCTACACCTTC
v_gene: TRBV4-3
d_gene: TRBD1
j_gene: TRBJ1-2
abundance: .

CDR3aa: CASSIQGAYEQYF
CDR3nt: TGCGCCAGCAGCATACAGGGGGCCTACGAGCAGTACTTC
v_gene: TRBV5-1
d_gene: TRBD1
j_gene: TRBJ2-7
abundance: .

CDR3aa: CASSSIISSGNQPQHF
CDR3nt: TGTGCCAGCAGCTCTATAATCAGTTCAGGTAATCAGCCCCAGCATTTT
v_gene: TRBV6-2/TRBV6-3
d_gene: .
j_gene: TRBJ1-5
abundance: .

CDR3aa: CASSLRFSGNTIYF
CDR3nt: TGTGCCAGCAGCTTACGTTTCTCTGGAAACACCATATATTTT
v_gene: TRBV7-8
d_gene: .
j_gene: TRBJ1-3
abundance: .

CDR3aa: CASSPGGASGANVLTF
CDR3nt: TGTGCCAGTAGTCCGGGGGGGGCCTCTGGGGCCAACGTCCTGACTTTC
v_gene: TRBV19
d_gene: TRBD2
j_gene: TRBJ2-6
abundance: .

CDR3aa: CASSSGTGSYTGELFF
CDR3nt: TGTGCCAGCAGCTCCGGGACAGGGAGTTATACCGGGGAGCTGTTTTTT
v_gene: TRBV11-3
d_gene: TRBD1
j_gene: TRBJ2-2
abundance: .

CDR3aa: CSVEDLLLGQGLDGYTF
CDR3nt: TGCAGCGTTGAAGATCTACTCCTCGGACAGGGGTTGGATGGCTACACCTTC
v_gene: TRBV29-1
d_gene: TRBD1
j_gene: TRBJ1-2
abundance: .

CDR3aa: CATSEGGGEKLFF
CDR3nt: TGTGCCACCAGTGAAGGGGGCGGTGAAAAACTGTTTTTT
v_gene: TRBV24-1
d_gene: TRBD1
j_gene: TRBJ1-4
abundance: once

CDR3aa: CASSELYGTEGGYTF
CDR3nt: TGCGCCAGCAGCGAACTTTACGGGACAGAGGGCGGCTACACCTTC
v_gene: TRBV5-1
d_gene: TRBD1
j_gene: TRBJ1-2
abundance: .

CDR3aa: CASSTGVASETQYF
CDR3nt: TGTGCCAGCTCAACCGGGGTTGCTTCGGAGACCCAGTACTTC
v_gene: TRBV18
d_gene: .
j_gene: TRBJ2-5
abundance: .

CDR3aa: CSARKAGEAFF
CDR3nt: TGCAGTGCTAGGAAAGCAGGGGAAGCTTTCTTT
v_gene: TRBV20-1
d_gene: .
j_gene: TRBJ1-1
abundance: .

CDR3aa: CASRGTGRDGYTF
CDR3nt: TGTGCCAGCAGGGGGACAGGAAGAGATGGCTACACCTTC
v_gene: TRBV3-1/TRBV3-2
d_gene: TRBD1
j_gene: TRBJ1-2
abundance: .

CDR3aa: CASSTLQGYTGELFF
CDR3nt: TGTGCCAGCAGTACCCTCCAGGGGTACACCGGGGAGCTGTTTTTT
v_gene: TRBV28
d_gene: .
j_gene: TRBJ2-2
abundance: .

CDR3aa: CASSEAAGAETQYF
CDR3nt: TGTGCCAGCAGCGAAGCCGCGGGGGCAGAGACCCAGTACTTC
v_gene: TRBV11-2
d_gene: .
j_gene: TRBJ2-5
abundance: .

CDR3aa: CASSFRYSQLANTGELFF
CDR3nt: TGTGCCAGCAGTTTCAGGTACAGTCAACTCGCGAACACCGGGGAGCTGTTTTTT
v_gene: TRBV27
d_gene: .
j_gene: TRBJ2-2
abundance: .

CDR3aa: CASSSKQGSFYGYTF
CDR3nt: TGTGCCAGCAGCTCCAAACAGGGGTCCTTCTATGGCTACACCTTC
v_gene: TRBV5-8
d_gene: TRBD1
j_gene: TRBJ1-2
abundance: once

CDR3aa: CASPGGINEQFF
CDR3nt: TGTGCCTCCCCCGGAGGGATCAATGAGCAGTTCTTC
v_gene: TRBV30
d_gene: .
j_gene: TRBJ2-1
abundance: .

CDR3aa: CASSMGQANNQPQHF
CDR3nt: TGTGCCAGTAGTATGGGGCAGGCCAACAATCAGCCCCAGCATTTT
v_gene: TRBV19
d_gene: .
j_gene: TRBJ1-5
abundance: .

CDR3aa: CAWKELAGGPQGGETQYF
CDR3nt: TGTGCCTGGAAAGAACTAGCGGGAGGCCCCCAGGGGGGGGAGACCCAGTACTTC
v_gene: TRBV30
d_gene: TRBD2
j_gene: TRBJ2-5
abundance: few

CDR3aa: CASSLTGPGDTEAFF
CDR3nt: TGTGCCAGCAGTTTGACGGGCCCAGGGGACACTGAAGCTTTCTTT
v_gene: TRBV28
d_gene: .
j_gene: TRBJ1-1
abundance: few

CDR3aa: CASSTQPDRRLF
CDR3nt: TGTGCCAGTAGTACCCAACCGGACAGGCGCCTCTTC
v_gene: TRBV19
d_gene: TRBD1
j_gene: TRBJ1-2
abundance: .

CDR3aa: CASSATEINYGYTF
CDR3nt: TGTGCCAGCAGCGCGACAGAGATTAACTATGGCTACACCTTC
v_gene: TRBV9
d_gene: .
j_gene: TRBJ1-2
abundance: once

CDR3aa: CASSFFDEQFF
CDR3nt: TGTGCCAGCAGCTTTTTCGATGAGCAGTTCTTC
v_gene: TRBV5-5
d_gene: .
j_gene: TRBJ2-1
abundance: .

CDR3aa: CASSFGTGLRNQPQHF
CDR3nt: TGTGCCAGCAGCTTCGGGACAGGGTTGCGGAATCAGCCCCAGCATTTT
v_gene: TRBV5-6
d_gene: TRBD1
j_gene: TRBJ1-5
abundance: .

CDR3aa: CASAPTGTSTDTQYF
CDR3nt: TGTGCTAGTGCCCCGACAGGGACTAGCACAGATACGCAGTATTTT
v_gene: TRBV12-5
d_gene: .
j_gene: TRBJ2-3
abundance: .